This paragraph reports one T cell receptor (beta chain). No antigen is known for it. This specimen comes from a study of cytomegalovirus exposure and HLA in healthy donors. Germline-derived CDR1 and CDR2 are MDHEN and SYDVKM. Trimming pared 4 bases from V and 0 bases from J, leaving 12 bases between. The CDR3 extends over 15 amino acids. Donors were ostensibly healthy at sampling, although undocumented immune exposures were probable. Study-wide points: One later analysis reportedly identified an Asian-associated ancestry cluster that showed fewer N-insertions than the roughly 700-donor mean.

Researchers ran the PCR with 60 Vbeta and 13 Jbeta primers. How the authors handled the data: Tens of millions of unique TCR beta chains, 10 million to 13 million of them shared, were counted by a later analysis. TCRdb's copy holds only in-frame clones and misses some; the assay was immunoSEQ multiplex PCR. V, J and clone size reflect that table, while D and trimming were determined from the DNA. The profile shows approximately 160,000 clones, 65% to 80% of them singletons. The sequence was obtained from a woman in her twenties or thirties in good health and CMV-seronegative. Sequenced sample: PBMCs. J is TRBJ1-1 and V is TRBV28; no clear D. For the CDR3, the DNA is TGTGCCAGCAGTTACTCGGAGACCTTGAACACTGAAGCTTTCTTT. It specifies CASSYSETLNTEAFF.